Listed below are T cell receptor beta chains from one sample, sequenced in a study of a mutant IDH1 vaccine in newly diagnosed glioma. Method: immunoSEQ multiplex PCR; TCRdb's copy keeps in-frame clones and lacks some. The sample holds tens of thousands of clones, more than 70% seen once. These receptors lack a known antigen. The sequenced sample was PBMCs, obtained from a glioma patient whose treatment included an IDH1 peptide vaccine. Receptors originate from a man aged 45-65 years with glioma. Each CDR3 is given with its conserved first and last residue. The D gene is left open where the match is weak. Clone size is shown for a subset of rows, as once, few, many or a class of expanded clone.

j_gene,abundance,d_gene,v_gene,CDR3aa,CDR3nt
TRBJ2-3,.,TRBD2,TRBV25-1,CASSLLAGGSTDTQYF,TGTGCCAGCAGTTTACTAGCGGGGGGGAGCACAGATACGCAGTATTTT
TRBJ1-3,few,.,TRBV5-1,CASRWGDNSGNTIYF,TGCGCCAGCCGATGGGGGGACAACTCTGGAAACACCATATATTTT
TRBJ2-7,medium-sized,.,TRBV30,CAWSADSSYEQYF,TGTGCCTGGAGCGCTGACAGTTCCTACGAGCAGTACTTC
TRBJ2-7,few,.,TRBV18,CASSSYSYEQYF,TGTGCCAGCTCATCTTACTCCTACGAGCAGTACTTC
TRBJ2-1,.,.,TRBV4-3,CASSQETSVSYNEQFF,TGCGCCAGCAGCCAAGAGACCTCGGTCTCCTACAATGAGCAGTTCTTC
TRBJ2-1,.,TRBD2,TRBV4-3,CASSRATSGGARNEQFF,TGCGCCAGCAGCCGAGCGACCAGCGGGGGGGCTCGGAATGAGCAGTTCTTC
TRBJ2-5,once,.,TRBV19,CASSMWIAEETQYF,TGTGCCAGTAGTATGTGGATCGCCGAAGAGACCCAGTACTTC
TRBJ1-3,.,.,TRBV9,CASSSDSGNTIYF,TGTGCCAGCAGCTCGGACTCTGGAAACACCATATATTTT
TRBJ1-2,.,TRBD1,TRBV25-1,CASSEIGGGYGYTF,TGTGCCAGCAGTGAAATAGGGGGCGGCTATGGCTACACCTTC
TRBJ2-1,medium-sized,TRBD1,TRBV6-6,CASSPGGTYNEQFF,TGTGCCAGCAGTCCAGGGGGCACCTACAATGAGCAGTTCTTC
TRBJ2-3,.,TRBD2,TRBV27,CASSWGLAGPWYF,TGTGCCAGCAGCTGGGGACTAGCGGGGCCCTGGTATTTT
TRBJ2-7,once,.,TRBV29-1,CSVRKQAEQYF,TGCAGCGTAAGGAAACAGGCGGAGCAGTACTTC